This passage covers 30 T cell receptor beta chains from one sample sequenced in a study of pediatric ulcerative colitis. During colonoscopy, one to two rectal pinch biopsies were collected. The repertoire was sequenced with immunoSEQ multiplex PCR; TCRdb's copy has only in-frame clones and lacks some. The table has 20,000 to 25,000 clones, about 71% seen once. Material: gut tissue. The receptors derive from a boy younger than 18 with severe ulcerative colitis.

The genes are TRBV19 and TRBJ1-1, with D possibly being TRBD1 (6 bases). The CDR3 sequence is 14 residues long. Germline V gene lookup returns CDR1 LNHDA and CDR2 SQIVND (reference sequence). V was pared by 8 bases and J by 4 bases, with 17 bases between. CDR3 bases: TGTGCCAGTTTTCAACAGGGACACGGCACTGAAGCTTTCTTT. This encodes CASFQQGHGTEAFF.

This sequence joins TRBV6-6 and TRBJ1-3, with a possible D match to TRBD1 (5 bases). Germline loops: CDR1 MNHNY, CDR2 SVGAGI (reference sequence). Between the trimmed V and J ends, which lost 6 bases and 6 bases, there was a span of 15 bases. The CDR3 totals 14 residues. The CDR3 DNA reads as TGTGCCAGCAGCCGGGACGCAAGCCTAAACACCATATATTTT. It translates to CASSRDASLNTIYF.

This rearrangement joins TRBV7-2 to TRBJ1-5, with a possible D match to TRBD1 (5 bases). Per the germline V gene, CDR1 is SGHTA and CDR2 is FQGNSA. The ends were cut back, 1 base at V and 2 bases at J, with 9 bases in the middle. CDR3 length: 15 residues. The CDR3 protein is CASSLGGGGNQPQHF. In nucleotides, the CDR3 is TGTGCCAGCAGCTTAGGTGGGGGAGGCAATCAGCCCCAGCATTTT.

This clone was picked up a small number of times. The chain recombines TRBV10-3 with TRBJ1-3, with a weak D call TRBD1 (6 bases). The V end lost 6 bases, the J end lost 1 base, and 7 bases lay between the germline ends. Germline CDR1 is ENHRY and CDR2 is SYGVKD. This CDR3 spans 13 amino acids. The CDR3 DNA reads as TGTGCCATCAGACAGGGTTCTGGAAACACCATATATTTT. It specifies CAIRQGSGNTIYF.

This clone was counted only a few times. The chain couples TRBV6-1 to TRBJ1-5, with no clear D. Trimming pared 5 bases from V and 1 base from J, leaving 6 bases between. The germline gives CDR1 MNHNS, CDR2 SASEGT. This CDR3 comprises 13 residues. CDR3 sequence: CASSIDSNQPQHF. Here the CDR3 DNA reads TGTGCCAGCAGTATTGACAGCAATCAGCCCCAGCATTTT.

The chain combines TRBV7-9 with TRBJ1-3; 7 bases are shared with TRBD1. Germline V gene data show CDR1 as SEHNR and CDR2 as FQNEAQ (reference sequence). V gave up 4 bases and J gave up 1 base; unmatched junction bases: 1. The CDR3 loop spans 14 amino acids. The CDR3: CASSSQGSGNTIYF. The CDR3, as DNA: TGTGCCAGCAGCTCACAGGGGTCTGGAAACACCATATATTTT.

The V call is TRBV2, the J call TRBJ2-7; 7 bases match TRBD1. Germline lookup yields CDR1 SNHLY and CDR2 FYNNEI. CDR3 length: 14 residues. The V and J ends lost 4 bases and 3 bases, in that order; junction bases with no gene match: 6. The CDR3 region is CASSVDRESYEQYF. The DNA for the CDR3 is TGTGCCAGCAGTGTTGACAGGGAGAGCTACGAGCAGTACTTC.

CDR3 bases: TGTGCCAGCAGCTTAGAGGTAGGATACGAGCAGTACTTC. Protein product: CASSLEVGYEQYF. The chain has TRBV11-3 and TRBJ2-7; no clear D. Trimming cost V 0 bases and J 4 bases, with 7 bases left between them. From germline, CDR1 is SGHNT and CDR2 YENEEA. The CDR3 sequence is 13 residues long.

This clone was counted between two and nine times. The rearrangement links TRBV5-6 to TRBJ1-2, with D unclear. Germline V gene lookup returns CDR1 SGHDT and CDR2 YYEEEE. The CDR3 is 14 amino acids. V was clipped by 3 bases and J by 3 bases, with 12 bases between them. DNA for the CDR3: TGTGCCAGCAGCTGGCCCCCGTATGACTATGGCTACACCTTC. Translated: CASSWPPYDYGYTF.

This chain links TRBV6-6 with TRBJ1-2; TRBD1 aligns across 9 bases. Germline V gives CDR1 MNHNY, CDR2 SVGAGI (reference sequence). CDR3 length: 14 residues. The junction had 6 bases not matched to a gene; V was cut back by 6 bases and J by 4 bases. In DNA form, the CDR3 reads TGTGCCAGCAGCCGGACAGGGGTTGGCTATGGCTACACCTTC. It encodes CASSRTGVGYGYTF.

This clone was detected a few times. This chain uses TRBV4-3 with TRBJ1-6; weak D call: TRBD1 (5 bases). The CDR3 extends over 14 amino acids. Trimming shortened V by 2 bases and J by 7 bases, and 9 bases separated the two germline ends. The V gene's germline CDR1 is LGHNA and CDR2 YSLEER. The CDR3 DNA reads TGCGCCAGCAGCCAACTCCAGGGAAATTCACCCCTCCACTTT. It encodes CASSQLQGNSPLHF.

J is TRBJ1-4 and V is TRBV5-4; D not resolved. The V gene's germline CDR1 is SGHNT and CDR2 YYREEE (reference sequence). V lost 0 bases and J lost 8, with 11 bases in between. The CDR3 has 14 amino acids. The CDR3 DNA reads as TGTGCCAGCAGCTTGGGAGGAGGGAGAGAAAAACTGTTTTTT. Amino acid sequence: CASSLGGGREKLFF.

J is TRBJ2-5 and V is TRBV30, with D perhaps given as TRBD1 or TRBD2 (5 bases each). The CDR3 extends over 16 amino acids. The V end was cut by 0 bases, the J end by 5 bases, with 19 bases between. Germline V gene lookup returns CDR1 GTSNPN and CDR2 SVGIG (reference sequence). The CDR3 is CAWSVWGTHVWETQYF. CDR3 bases: TGTGCCTGGAGTGTATGGGGGACGCATGTTTGGGAGACCCAGTACTTC.

The V and J genes are TRBV30 and TRBJ2-1; TRBD2 matches at 12 bases. CDR3 length: 14 residues. The germline CDR1 and CDR2 sequences are GTSNPN and SVGIG (reference sequence). The trim removed 4 bases at V and 10 bases at J, leaving 8 bases unmatched. CDR3 coding DNA: TGTGCCTGGATACTAGCGGGGGGACCTCGGGAGCAGTTCTTC. As protein: CAWILAGGPREQFF.

In nucleotides, the CDR3 is TGTGCCTGGGGCCCCGGACAGGGGGCCTATGGCTACACCTTC. This gives the protein CAWGPGQGAYGYTF. The chain employs TRBV30 and TRBJ1-2, with 11 bases that match TRBD1. This CDR3 spans 14 amino acids. The germline gives CDR1 GTSNPN, CDR2 SVGIG (reference sequence). The J segment lost 4 bases and the V segment lost 5 bases, leaving 6 bases of the junction unmatched.

The J gene is TRBJ2-1, the V gene TRBV2; D not resolved. The germline V gene has CDR1 SNHLY and CDR2 FYNNEI. This CDR3 contains 12 residues. Trimming removed 7 bases at V and 2 bases at J, with 6 bases between. This CDR3 reads CASTSAYNEQFF. CDR3 DNA: TGTGCCAGCACCTCAGCCTACAATGAGCAGTTCTTC.

This sequence joins TRBV6-5 and TRBJ1-1; D is uncertain. This CDR3 comprises 11 residues. Per the germline V gene, CDR1 is MNHEY and CDR2 is SVGAGI. V dropped 6 bases and J dropped 6 bases, with 8 bases sitting between them. CDR3 nucleotide sequence: TGTGCCAGCAGGACGGGCGCTGAAGCTTTCTTT. Its translation is CASRTGAEAFF.

V is TRBV27 and J is TRBJ1-1; 11 bases agree with TRBD1. V lost 5 bases, J lost 1 base, and 3 bases stayed unmatched. The CDR3 sequence is 15 residues long. Germline assignment: CDR1 MNHEY and CDR2 SMNVEV (reference sequence). The CDR3 sequence: CASSADRGQNTEAFF. DNA of the CDR3: TGTGCCAGCAGTGCGGACAGGGGGCAGAACACTGAAGCTTTCTTT.

The chain has TRBV4-2 and TRBJ2-3; 7 bases agree with TRBD2. This CDR3 spans 14 amino acids. Germline lookup yields CDR1 LGHNA and CDR2 YNFKEQ. V lost 6 bases, J lost 2 bases, and 5 bases stayed unmatched. The CDR3 region is CASRLGGTTDTQYF. Written as DNA, the CDR3 is TGTGCCAGCAGACTCGGGGGGACCACAGATACGCAGTATTTT.

The DNA for the CDR3 is TGCGCCAGCAGCTTGGCAGGGGGGAATTCACCCCTCCACTTT. Translating gives CASSLAGGNSPLHF. V gene TRBV5-1 combines with J gene TRBJ1-6; TRBD1 agrees at 7 bases. V lost 0 bases to trimming and J lost 7 bases; unmatched junction nucleotides: 1. The CDR3 is 14 residues long. Germline V gene sequence: CDR1 SGHRS, CDR2 YFSETQ. Based on the CDR3 plus reference TRBV5-1 and TRBJ1-6, the full variable domain is KAGVTQTPRYLIKTRGQQVTLSCSPISGHRSVSWYQQTPGQGLQFLFEYFSETQRNKGNFPGRFSGRQFSNSRSEMNVSTLELGDSALYLCASSLAGGNSPLHFGNGTRLTVT.

The CDR3 here is CASSLLGDTGELFF. The CDR3 region has the DNA TGTGCCAGCAGTCTTCTGGGGGATACCGGGGAGCTGTTTTTT. The chain carries TRBV7-9 and TRBJ2-2, with D perhaps given as TRBD1 or TRBD2 (5 bases each). With 6 bases removed from V and 5 bases from J, the gap between germline ends came to 13 bases. The CDR3 sequence is 14 residues long. CDR1 is SEHNR, CDR2 FQNEAQ, per germline (reference sequence).

This clone was seen a single time. The chain carries TRBV5-1 and TRBJ1-1; D gene unclear. From germline, CDR1 is SGHRS and CDR2 YFSETQ. The CDR3 totals 15 residues. Trimming pared 4 bases from V and 1 base from J, leaving 14 bases between. The CDR3 region has the DNA TGCGCCAGCAGCCCCGGCCACAACCAGAACACTGAAGCTTTCTTT. Translating it yields CASSPGHNQNTEAFF. Complete variable domain (other parts from reference TRBV5-1 and TRBJ1-1): KAGVTQTPRYLIKTRGQQVTLSCSPISGHRSVSWYQQTPGQGLQFLFEYFSETQRNKGNFPGRFSGRQFSNSRSEMNVSTLELGDSALYLCASSPGHNQNTEAFFGQGTRLTVV.

This clone was detected only a few times. The chain recombines TRBV7-2 with TRBJ2-1; the match to TRBD2 covers 8 bases. V shed 5 bases and J 8 bases; nucleotides not matched to a gene: 11. Per the germline V gene, CDR1 is SGHTA and CDR2 is FQGNSA. The CDR3 is made up of 15 amino acids. The CDR3 nucleotides are TGTGCCAGCAGCCCCGACGGCGGGGGGACCGATGAGCAGTTCTTC. Translated, it gives CASSPDGGGTDEQFF.

This clone has only a few counts. Written as DNA, the CDR3 is TGTGCCAGCAGCCGAACCGGGACCTATTACGAGCAGTACTTC. This translates into CASSRTGTYYEQYF. The chain joins TRBV7-8 to TRBJ2-7; D is perhaps TRBD1 or TRBD2 (5 bases each). V was shortened by 5 bases and J by 4 bases, with 15 bases between the two germline ends. Germline V gives CDR1 SGHVS, CDR2 FQNEAQ. This CDR3 spans 14 amino acids.

The CDR3 sequence is CASSWGTESYEQYF. In nucleotides, the CDR3 is TGCGCCAGCAGCTGGGGGACGGAGTCCTACGAGCAGTACTTC. This chain joins TRBV5-1 and TRBJ2-7, with D perhaps being TRBD1 or TRBD2 (5 bases each). The CDR3 loop spans 14 amino acids. Germline V CDR1 and CDR2: SGHRS, YFSETQ. V was cut by 3 bases and J by 1 base, with 11 bases left in between.

The V gene is TRBV6-1, the J gene TRBJ1-2; D uncertain. This CDR3 spans 13 amino acids. Per germline, CDR1 MNHNS and CDR2 SASEGT. Trimming stripped 7 bases from V and 4 bases from J, with 13 bases between. The CDR3 spells CASNDGEFYGYTF. CDR3 DNA: TGTGCCAGCAATGACGGTGAATTCTATGGCTACACCTTC.

This clone turned up a few times. V is TRBV19 and J is TRBJ1-1; D is unclear. This CDR3 region has 13 residues. The V and J ends lost 3 bases and 0 bases respectively, with 5 bases between them. Germline values: CDR1 LNHDA, CDR2 SQIVND (reference sequence). CDR3 DNA: TGTGCCAGTAGTATCCGAATGAACACTGAAGCTTTCTTT. Residues: CASSIRMNTEAFF. Together with reference TRBV19 and TRBJ1-1, the CDR3 gives the full variable domain: DGGITQSPKYLFRKEGQNVTLSCEQNLNHDAMYWYRQDPGQGLRLIYYSQIVNDFQKGDIAEGYSVSREKKESFPLTVTSAQKNPTAFYLCASSIRMNTEAFFGQGTRLTVV.

The chain is built from TRBV4-1 and TRBJ2-5, with D possibly TRBD2 on 6 matching bases. This CDR3 has 16 residues. Germline CDR1 and CDR2: MGHRA and YSYEKL. Trimming pared 3 bases from V and 6 bases from J, leaving 20 bases between. This chain's CDR3 is CASSQEIGGRVKTQYF. The CDR3 bases are TGCGCCAGCAGCCAGGAAATCGGGGGTAGGGTAAAGACCCAGTACTTC.

The chain carries TRBV6-5 and TRBJ2-3; D unresolved. Germline V gene lookup returns CDR1 MNHEY and CDR2 SVGAGI. The CDR3 extends over 14 amino acids. Trimming removed 1 base at V and 4 bases at J, with 9 bases between. The CDR3 protein is CASSYLFLSDTQYF. CDR3 nucleotides: TGTGCCAGCAGTTACTTGTTTTTGTCAGATACGCAGTATTTT.

The chain uses TRBV2 and TRBJ2-2; D assignment may be TRBD1 or TRBD2 (5 bases each). The CDR3 is 15 amino acids. Trimming left V 6 bases short and J 4 bases short, with 15 bases between. Germline-derived CDR1 and CDR2 are SNHLY and FYNNEI. The CDR3 region has the DNA TGTGCCAGCAGAATGGGGGTGGGGAGCACCGGGGAGCTGTTTTTT. Its protein product is CASRMGVGSTGELFF.